These 9 T cell receptor beta chains share one sample of origin, sequenced in a study of T cells in tumors after PD-1 blockade. Clones were read by immunoSEQ multiplex PCR, and TCRdb kept only the in-frame ones, dropping some. The table has about 12,000 clones, about three fifths seen once. The specimen was tumor tissue, collected before anti-PD-1 treatment. These receptors originate from a human donor with cutaneous squamous cell carcinoma.

V gene TRBV23-1 combines with J gene TRBJ2-4; a possible D gene is TRBD2 (6 bases). TRBV23-1 counts as an open reading frame of uncertain function. The CDR3 totals 17 residues. Trimming cost V 3 bases and J 8 bases, with 23 bases left between them. CDR3: CASSHHSGTPVLDIQYF. CDR3 nucleotides: TGCGCCAGCAGTCATCACTCGGGGACTCCGGTTTTGGACATTCAGTACTTC.

This clone was observed a few times. In DNA, the CDR3 is TGCGCCAGCAGTGCTGGGGAGACCCAGTACTTC. Its protein product is CASSAGETQYF. The chain uses TRBV5-1 and TRBJ2-5; the D is unclear. Germline V gene data show CDR1 as SGHRS and CDR2 as YFSETQ. Trimming took 5 bases from V and 5 from J, leaving 7 bases between them. The CDR3 runs to 11 residues.

This clone was seen more than once but under ten times. The gene calls are TRBV5-6 and TRBJ1-1; no clear D gene. Germline CDR1 reads SGHDT; CDR2 reads YYEEEE. Trimming removed 3 bases at V and 0 bases at J, with 15 bases between. The CDR3 has 16 amino acids. This CDR3 is CASSWVDRPLNTEAFF. The CDR3 DNA follows: TGTGCCAGCAGCTGGGTCGATAGGCCGCTGAACACTGAAGCTTTCTTT.

The chain has TRBV27 and TRBJ2-3; TRBD1 is a possible D gene (5 bases). Germline V gene sequence: CDR1 MNHEY, CDR2 SMNVEV (reference sequence). Trimming removed 6 bases from V and 0 bases from J, with 13 bases in between. This CDR3 is 15 amino acids long. This CDR3 reads CASSRNQGSTDTQYF. The DNA for the CDR3 is TGTGCCAGCAGCCGCAATCAGGGAAGCACAGATACGCAGTATTTT.

This clone is categorized as medium-sized (0.01 to 0.1%). The V call is TRBV28, the J call TRBJ2-7; the D call may be TRBD1 or TRBD2 (5 bases each). Germline CDR1 MDHEN, CDR2 SYDVKM. The CDR3 consists of 14 residues. The germline V and J ends were trimmed by 5 bases and 5 bases, with 16 bases remaining between them. The CDR3 nucleotides are TGTGCCAGCAGTGGGGGACGGCCTTGGGACGAGCAGTACTTC. It encodes CASSGGRPWDEQYF.

V is TRBV11-3 and J is TRBJ2-3; 10 bases fit TRBD2. CDR1 is SGHNT, CDR2 YENEEA, per germline. This CDR3 is built from 17 residues. After removal of 4 bases from V and 4 bases from J, the junction contained 11 bases not matched to a gene. The CDR3 DNA sequence: TGTGCCAGCAGCTCAAGCTGGTCTAGCGGGAGAGCAGATACGCAGTATTTT. Its protein is CASSSSWSSGRADTQYF.

In its sample, this clone was seen a few times. The genes are TRBV4-1 and TRBJ2-5; D call uncertain. Germline CDR1 and CDR2: MGHRA and YSYEKL. Trimming left V 3 bases short and J 1 base short, with 6 bases between. The CDR3 loop spans 13 amino acids. The chain's CDR3 is CASSHGTQETQYF. The CDR3 DNA reads as TGCGCCAGCAGCCATGGCACCCAAGAGACCCAGTACTTC.

J is TRBJ2-1 and V is TRBV18, with a tentative D call TRBD2 (6 bases). Germline values: CDR1 KGHSH, CDR2 LQKENI. This CDR3 spans 14 amino acids. V was pared by 3 bases and J by 8 bases, with 14 bases between. CDR3 amino acids: CASSPTTSGDEQFF. The DNA of the CDR3 is TGTGCCAGCTCACCCACGACTAGTGGCGATGAGCAGTTCTTC.

This clone has more than one count but fewer than ten. This same CDR3 is encoded by further DNA sequences in the sample. V usage is TRBV3-1 (or the pseudogene TRBV3-2) and J usage is TRBJ2-7, with TRBD1 as a possible D gene (5 bases). CDR1 and CDR2 (germline): LGHDT, YNNKEL (reference sequence). Trimming cost V 4 bases and J 0 bases, with 10 bases left between them. The CDR3 extends over 14 amino acids. The CDR3, as DNA: TGTGCCAGCAGCCCACCAGGGAACTCCTACGAGCAGTACTTC. Its translation: CASSPPGNSYEQYF.